This TCR beta chain came from a study of cytomegalovirus exposure and HLA in healthy donors. Study results and limitations: A later analysis linked 15,000 to 20,000 TCR beta sequences to HLA alleles at 0.05 false discovery rate. Several of the most significant clusters appeared, in a later analysis, to be linked to common viral pathogens.

Those who donated were healthy bone marrow donors. In the case of this clone: Its specificity is unknown.

The PCR used 60 Vbeta and 13 Jbeta primers. Clones were read by immunoSEQ multiplex PCR, and TCRdb kept only the in-frame ones, dropping some. The sample's table shows around 100,000 clones. The clonotype was recovered from a man aged 35 to 55 in good health and CMV-seropositive. Sequenced: PBMCs.

The CDR3 loop is CASRSGHPSSGYTF. In DNA form, the CDR3 reads TGTGCCAGTAGATCAGGACATCCTTCGTCGGGCTACACCTTC. The chain joins TRBV19 to TRBJ1-2; perhaps TRBD1 as D (5 bases). Per the germline V gene, CDR1 is LNHDA and CDR2 is SQIVND (reference sequence). V was cut by 6 bases and J by 8 bases, with 19 bases left in between. The CDR3 extends over 14 amino acids. Full variable domain (rest looked up from reference TRBV19 and TRBJ1-2): DGGITQSPKYLFRKEGQNVTLSCEQNLNHDAMYWYRQDPGQGLRLIYYSQIVNDFQKGDIAEGYSVSREKKESFPLTVTSAQKNPTAFYLCASRSGHPSSGYTFGSGTRLTVV.